This TCR beta chain came from a study of cytomegalovirus exposure and HLA in healthy donors. Study-wide results and caveats: Highest at DRB1 and lowest at HLA-C, TCR association rates differed among HLA loci in a later analysis.

The PCR made use of 60 Vbeta and 13 Jbeta primers. TCRdb's copy holds only in-frame clones and misses some; the assay was immunoSEQ multiplex PCR. The sample lists approximately 200,000 clones; more than 65% were seen once. With regard to this clone: Antigen unknown.

Per germline, CDR1 SGHDT and CDR2 YYEEEE. The CDR3 length is 15 residues. Sequencing was done on a sample of PBMCs. This chain connects TRBV5-6 to TRBJ2-5; 7 bases agree with TRBD1. The end of the DNA is better explained by TRBJ2-7, so the J call may be wrong. The clonotype originates from a woman aged 25 to 45 in good health and CMV-seropositive. CDR3 bases: TGTGCCAGCAGCTTGGACAGGGGTTGGTCCTACGAGCAGTACTTC. Translating gives CASSLDRGWSYEQYF.